Listed here are 8 T cell receptor beta chains from one sample, sequenced in a study of blood T cells in healthy people across ages. Primers used in a second PCR of about 7 to 12 cycles were a sample-barcoded 5' primer and a J-beta primer mix. TCRdb reprocessed the 5' RACE reads with MiXCR, giving one entry per CDR3 protein. The table lists approximately 850,000 distinct CDR3 sequences, around 45% of them singletons. The specimen was blood. These receptor sequences come from a man aged 55-75 years in good health.

The V gene is TRBV16, the J gene TRBJ1-4, with 7 bases matching TRBD1. Germline CDR1 reads KGHSY; CDR2 reads FQNENV. V shed 4 bases and J 8 bases; nucleotides not matched to a gene: 10. This CDR3 contains 15 residues. CDR3 in amino acids: CASSLRTGRGEKLFF. The CDR3 nucleotides read TGTGCCAGCAGCCTGAGGACAGGTCGAGGGGAAAAACTGTTTTTT.

This clonotype was seen a handful of times. The V call is TRBV6-1, the J call TRBJ1-2, with D hard to call. Trimming stripped 7 bases from V and 4 bases from J, with 19 bases between. Germline V lookup: CDR1 MNHNS, CDR2 SASEGT. The CDR3 runs to 15 residues. As DNA, the CDR3 is TGTGCCAGCACCTTGGATAGCAGTTTGGTCTATGGCTACACCTTC. This codes for CASTLDSSLVYGYTF.

Only a few counts were recorded for this clonotype. The chain combines TRBV11-1 with TRBJ2-7, with 9 positions matching TRBD1. This CDR3 spans 15 amino acids. V was clipped by 5 bases and J by 4 bases; unmatched bases: 9. Germline loops: CDR1 SGHAT, CDR2 FQDESV (reference sequence). The CDR3 protein is CASSKPGQGRYEQYF. For the CDR3, the DNA is TGTGCCAGCAGCAAGCCGGGACAGGGTCGGTACGAGCAGTACTTC. The full variable domain, in which reference TRBV11-1 and TRBJ2-7 provide the parts outside the CDR3, is EAEVAQSPRYKITEKSQAVAFWCDPISGHATLYWYRQILGQGPELLVQFQDESVVDDSQLPKDRFSAERLKGVDSTLKIQPAELGDSAMYLCASSKPGQGRYEQYFGPGTRLTVT.

J is TRBJ2-7 and V is TRBV3-1, with a weak D call TRBD1 (6 bases). V lost 1 base and J lost 3, with 13 bases in between. Germline V gene lookup returns CDR1 LGHDT and CDR2 YNNKEL (reference sequence). This CDR3 comprises 15 residues. The CDR3: CASSQVRTAVYEQYF. The CDR3 nucleotides are TGTGCCAGCAGCCAAGTCAGGACAGCTGTCTACGAGCAGTACTTC.

Concerning this clonotype itself: A much larger clone is a single base away; this may be a read error. The chain carries TRBV2 and TRBJ1-2; TRBD1 agrees at 9 bases. The CDR3 sequence is 13 residues long. The germline CDR1 and CDR2 sequences are SNHLY and FYNNEI. CDR3 region: CAGRAGTGNGYTF. As DNA, the CDR3 is TGTGCCGGCAGAGCCGGGACAGGGAATGGCTACACCTTC.

V gene TRBV10-3 combines with J gene TRBJ1-1; D is unresolved. V lost 8 bases and J lost 1, with 11 bases in between. Looked up from germline, CDR1 is ENHRY and CDR2 is SYGVKD. This CDR3 has 13 residues. The chain's CDR3 is CAIGSAGNTEAFF. Here the CDR3 DNA reads TGTGCCATCGGGAGCGCGGGGAACACTGAAGCTTTCTTT.

This clonotype was observed a handful of times. This chain joins TRBV14 and TRBJ1-6, with D uncertain. Trimming shortened V by 3 bases and J by 0 bases, and 6 bases separated the two germline ends. This CDR3 is built from 15 residues. CDR1 is SGHDN and CDR2 is FVKESK in the germline V gene. Written as DNA, the CDR3 is TGTGCCAGCAGCCAGCAGTTCTCCTATAATTCACCCCTCCACTTT. Its translation: CASSQQFSYNSPLHF.

This sequence joins TRBV7-2 and TRBJ2-5, with D possibly being TRBD2 (7 bases). CDR1 and CDR2 (germline): SGHTA, FQGNSA. The V and J ends lost 0 bases and 0 bases respectively, with 20 bases between them. This CDR3 region has 19 residues. The CDR3 nucleotides are TGTGCCAGCAGCTTAGCCCGGGTGCGCGGGGGCGTTCACCAAGAGACCCAGTACTTC. Translation gives CASSLARVRGGVHQETQYF.